The 27 T cell receptor beta chains below come from one sample, sequenced in a study of blood T cell repertoires in COVID-19. Measured with immunoSEQ multiplex PCR; TCRdb has only the in-frame clones, and not every one. Here the sample spans 200,000 to 250,000 clones, approximately 80% being singletons. Material for sequencing was PBMCs or T cells enriched from blood (not recorded which). All receptors come from a man aged 35 to 55 who had recovered from COVID-19.

The rearrangement joins TRBV15 to TRBJ2-1, with a tentative D call TRBD2 (7 bases). This CDR3 contains 12 residues. V was trimmed by 4 bases and J by 9 bases, leaving 10 bases between them. Germline assignment: CDR1 LNHNV and CDR2 YYDKDF (reference sequence). The CDR3 nucleotides are TGTGCCACCAGCAAGGGGGGGGTTGAGCAGTTCTTC. This translates into CATSKGGVEQFF.

V and J are TRBV6-5 and TRBJ1-4, with 9 bases aligning to TRBD1. Germline V gene sequence: CDR1 MNHEY, CDR2 SVGAGI. The CDR3 spans 14 residues. The ends lost 8 bases at V and 10 bases at J; junction bases unmatched: 11. The CDR3 bases are TGTGCCAGCTCCCGACAGGGGGAAAGAGGAAAACTGTTTTTT. This encodes CASSRQGERGKLFF.

The gene calls are TRBV6-5 and TRBJ1-4; D is unclear. Between the trimmed V and J ends, which lost 6 bases and 9 bases, there was a span of 17 bases. Germline V gene lookup returns CDR1 MNHEY and CDR2 SVGAGI. The CDR3 has 14 residues. CDR3 amino acids: CASSPDRSVKKLFF. The CDR3 DNA reads TGTGCCAGCAGCCCCGACCGAAGCGTTAAAAAACTGTTTTTT.

The chain combines TRBV5-1 with TRBJ2-1, with D possibly matching TRBD2 (6 bases). Between the trimmed V and J ends, which lost 1 base and 7 bases, there was a span of 12 bases. This CDR3 has 14 residues. From germline, CDR1 is SGHRS and CDR2 YFSETQ. CDR3 in DNA: TGCGCCAGCAGCTTGCCGGGACTGAGGAATGAGCAGTTCTTC. Protein sequence: CASSLPGLRNEQFF.

The chain uses TRBV27 and TRBJ2-1; 9 bases are shared with TRBD2. The CDR3 is made up of 15 amino acids. Germline V lookup: CDR1 MNHEY, CDR2 SMNVEV (reference sequence). The V segment lost 6 bases and the J segment 4 bases; nucleotides outside the gene matches: 7. CDR3 region: CASRLTSGFYNEQFF. The CDR3, as DNA: TGTGCCAGCAGGCTCACTAGCGGGTTTTACAATGAGCAGTTCTTC.

The chain recombines TRBV18 with TRBJ2-2, with 10 bases fitting TRBD2. V lost 0 bases, J lost 0 bases, and 1 base stayed unmatched. Germline V gene data show CDR1 as KGHSH and CDR2 as LQKENI. The CDR3 sequence is 17 residues long. The CDR3, as DNA: TGTGCCAGCTCACCACCCAGCGGGAGGGCGAACACCGGGGAGCTGTTTTTT. The encoded protein is CASSPPSGRANTGELFF.

This rearrangement joins TRBV28 to TRBJ2-1; D gene ambiguous. CDR3 length equals 11 residues. The germline V gene encodes CDR1 MDHEN and CDR2 SYDVKM. The CDR3 is CASVGQAEQFF. The CDR3 coding sequence is TGTGCTTCGGTTGGGCAGGCCGAGCAGTTCTTC.

The chain links TRBV21-1 to TRBJ1-2. TRBV21-1 corresponds to a pseudogene. The CDR3 has 17 residues. CDR3 in amino acids: CASSAGTRTANYGGYTF. The CDR3 DNA reads TGTGCCAGCAGCGCGGGGACTCGAACAGCTAACTATGGCGGCTACACCTTC.

A single count supports this clone. The gene calls are TRBV28 and TRBJ1-2; possibly TRBD1 for D (5 bases). The germline V and J ends were trimmed by 2 bases and 3 bases, with 13 bases remaining between them. The CDR3 is 15 amino acids. In germline, CDR1 is MDHEN, CDR2 SYDVKM. Here the CDR3 reads CASSLGGLNDYGYTF. The CDR3 nucleotides are TGTGCCAGCAGTTTAGGGGGGTTGAATGACTATGGCTACACCTTC.

The CDR3 coding sequence is TGTGCCAGCAGCTTGCGGGCAGGGGGAATCTCCTATAATTCACCCCTCCACTTT. Translated, it gives CASSLRAGGISYNSPLHF. The rearrangement uses TRBV5-4 and TRBJ1-6, with 7 nucleotides matching TRBD1. V lost 1 base to trimming and J lost 0 bases; unmatched junction nucleotides: 7. Looked up from germline, CDR1 is SGHNT and CDR2 is YYREEE (reference sequence). The CDR3 has 18 residues.

CDR3 residues: CASSMDSLETQYF. CDR3 sequence (DNA): TGTGCCAGCAGCATGGACTCGCTCGAGACCCAGTACTTC. This sequence joins TRBV7-7 and TRBJ2-5; a possible D gene is TRBD2 (5 bases). This CDR3 has 13 residues. Trimming pared 5 bases from V and 5 bases from J, leaving 12 bases between. Germline-derived CDR1 and CDR2 are SSHAT and FNYEAQ (reference sequence). The whole variable domain, remainder taken from reference TRBV7-7 and TRBJ2-5, is GAGVSQSPRYKVTKRGQDVTLRCDPISSHATLYWYQQALGQGPEFLTYFNYEAQPDKSGLPSDRFSAERPEGSISTLTIQRTEQRDSAMYRCASSMDSLETQYFGPGTRLLVL.

This clone has just a few counts. The genes are TRBV7-9 and TRBJ1-5, with 9 bases aligning to TRBD1. Germline loops: CDR1 SEHNR, CDR2 FQNEAQ (reference sequence). The V gene end was trimmed by 5 bases and the J gene end by 7 bases; junction bases not matched to a gene: 9. The CDR3 spans 15 residues. DNA of the CDR3: TGTGCCAGCAGCGCGGGACAGGGTGCGGGACAGCCCCAGCATTTT. This encodes CASSAGQGAGQPQHF.

There are many counts of this clone. This chain links TRBV6-5 with TRBJ2-7, with 9 bases that match TRBD2. Germline CDR1 is MNHEY and CDR2 is SVGAGI. After removal of 6 bases from V and 0 bases from J, the junction contained 0 bases not matched to a gene. The CDR3 has 13 residues. The CDR3 is CASRTSGSYEQYF. The DNA for the CDR3 is TGTGCCAGCAGGACTAGCGGCTCCTACGAGCAGTACTTC.

The chain uses TRBV5-1 and TRBJ1-2; 9 nucleotides agree with TRBD1. The CDR3 length is 14 residues. Germline CDR1 and CDR2: SGHRS and YFSETQ. Trimming cost V 4 bases and J 4 bases; bases outside gene matches: 5. CDR3: CASSRTGDTYGYTF. The CDR3 DNA reads as TGCGCCAGCAGCAGGACAGGGGATACCTATGGCTACACCTTC.

The chain links TRBV4-2 to TRBJ1-4; D gene uncertain. Germline values: CDR1 LGHNA, CDR2 YNFKEQ. The length of the CDR3 is 16 residues. V lost 4 bases and J 0 bases, leaving 12 bases between the germline ends. The DNA for the CDR3 is TGTGCCAGCAGCCTATATTACAGTCCAACTAATGAAAAACTGTTTTTT. Its protein is CASSLYYSPTNEKLFF.

In this sample, this clone turned up once. J is TRBJ2-7 and V is TRBV30, with TRBD1 matching 8 bases. Losses at the gene ends were 5 bases for V and 4 bases for J; bases not matched to a gene: 10. This CDR3 region has 14 residues. Germline V gene sequence: CDR1 GTSNPN, CDR2 SVGIG (reference sequence). The CDR3 coding sequence is TGTGCCTGGCTCCCCGGGACAGGAAAGTACGAGCAGTACTTC. As protein: CAWLPGTGKYEQYF.

The CDR3 sequence is CASKPGQGGSPLHF. The CDR3 DNA reads as TGTGCCAGTAAACCGGGACAGGGAGGTTCACCCCTCCACTTT. The J gene is TRBJ1-6, the V gene TRBV19, with 9 bases matching TRBD1. The CDR3 consists of 14 residues. CDR1 LNHDA and CDR2 SQIVND come from the germline V gene (reference sequence). With V trimmed by 7 bases and J by 9 bases, 7 bases remained unmatched.

This rearrangement joins TRBV5-1 to TRBJ2-5, with 15 bases fitting TRBD2. With V trimmed by 4 bases and J by 5 bases, 3 bases remained unmatched. The germline V gene has CDR1 SGHRS and CDR2 YFSETQ. The CDR3 is 15 amino acids. The CDR3 sequence is CASSPGTSGRETQYF. CDR3 nucleotides: TGCGCCAGCAGCCCCGGGACTAGCGGGAGGGAGACCCAGTACTTC.

V is TRBV6-1 and J is TRBJ2-7; unclear D gene. Trimming took off 1 base at V and 9 bases at J, with 10 bases between the two ends. Germline lookup yields CDR1 MNHNS and CDR2 SASEGT. The CDR3 runs 12 residues. The CDR3 spells CASSEGLNGQYF. For the CDR3, the DNA is TGTGCCAGCAGTGAAGGGCTTAATGGGCAGTACTTC.

The chain carries TRBV19 and TRBJ1-5, with TRBD1 matching 10 bases. Trimming at V came to 4 bases and at J to 7 bases, leaving 7 bases not matched to a gene. This CDR3 region has 15 residues. Germline V lookup: CDR1 LNHDA, CDR2 SQIVND (reference sequence). CDR3 DNA: TGTGCCAGTAGTACCCCCCGGACAGGGGGACAGCCCCAGCATTTT. Its protein product is CASSTPRTGGQPQHF. Drawing the rest from reference TRBV19 and TRBJ1-5, the complete variable domain is DGGITQSPKYLFRKEGQNVTLSCEQNLNHDAMYWYRQDPGQGLRLIYYSQIVNDFQKGDIAEGYSVSREKKESFPLTVTSAQKNPTAFYLCASSTPRTGGQPQHFGDGTRLSIL.

This chain joins TRBV28 and TRBJ2-1, with 10 positions matching TRBD2. CDR1 and CDR2 (germline): MDHEN, SYDVKM. The V and J ends lost 7 bases and 3 bases, in that order; junction bases with no gene match: 6. The CDR3 spans 15 residues. In DNA, the CDR3 is TGTGCCAGCAATCTTCTAGCGGGAGACTACAATGAGCAGTTCTTC. Its translation is CASNLLAGDYNEQFF.

The V and J genes are TRBV7-9 and TRBJ2-1; D might be TRBD2 (5 bases). The CDR3 extends over 15 amino acids. Germline lookup yields CDR1 SEHNR and CDR2 FQNEAQ (reference sequence). The V gene lost 5 bases and the J gene lost 0 bases, with 11 bases spanning the gap. CDR3: CASSRTQSSYNEQFF. In nucleotides, the CDR3 is TGTGCCAGCAGCCGGACTCAAAGCTCCTACAATGAGCAGTTCTTC.

This chain uses TRBV28 with TRBJ1-1; tentatively, D is TRBD1 (5 bases). This CDR3 comprises 15 residues. The germline V gene has CDR1 MDHEN and CDR2 SYDVKM. Trimming removed 5 bases at V and 6 bases at J, with 19 bases between. DNA of the CDR3: TGTGCCAGCAGTGCAGGGACTGAAGAACGGGCTGAAGCTTTCTTT. Protein: CASSAGTEERAEAFF. The full variable domain, its missing parts supplied by reference TRBV28 and TRBJ1-1, is DVKVTQSSRYLVKRTGEKVFLECVQDMDHENMFWYRQDPGLGLRLIYFSYDVKMKEKGDIPEGYSVSREKKERFSLILESASTNQTSMYLCASSAGTEERAEAFFGQGTRLTVV.

V gene TRBV19 combines with J gene TRBJ2-7; 8 nucleotides align to TRBD1. With 4 bases clipped from V and 3 bases from J, the junction kept 2 bases outside the gene matches. This CDR3 spans 13 amino acids. CDR1 is LNHDA, CDR2 SQIVND, per germline (reference sequence). Here the CDR3 DNA reads TGTGCCAGTAGTACAGGGGGCTTCTACGAGCAGTACTTC. It translates to CASSTGGFYEQYF.

V is TRBV5-4 and J is TRBJ1-1, with a tentative D call TRBD1 (6 bases). The ends were cut back, 10 bases at V and 0 bases at J, with 19 bases in the middle. Germline V gene data show CDR1 as SGHNT and CDR2 as YYREEE (reference sequence). The CDR3 has 15 residues. The CDR3 nucleotides are TGTGCCGGCTCACAAGGGGGGGGAATGAACACTGAAGCTTTCTTT. Translation: CAGSQGGGMNTEAFF.

The chain has TRBV2 and TRBJ2-5; D is unresolved. The V gene's germline CDR1 is SNHLY and CDR2 FYNNEI. The CDR3 length is 13 residues. Deletions cut 4 bases from V and 2 bases from J, with 8 bases between. The CDR3 sequence: CASSVRRQETQYF. CDR3 coding DNA: TGTGCCAGCAGTGTACGGAGACAAGAGACCCAGTACTTC.

The V call is TRBV5-1, the J call TRBJ2-7, with 12 bases that match TRBD2. V shed 3 bases, J shed 2 bases, and the junction held 6 bases outside the gene matches. The length of the CDR3 is 16 residues. Looked up from germline, CDR1 is SGHRS and CDR2 is YFSETQ. CDR3 in DNA: TGCGCCAGCAGCTCTGGACTAGCGGGGATAGCCTACGAGCAGTACTTC. It translates to CASSSGLAGIAYEQYF.